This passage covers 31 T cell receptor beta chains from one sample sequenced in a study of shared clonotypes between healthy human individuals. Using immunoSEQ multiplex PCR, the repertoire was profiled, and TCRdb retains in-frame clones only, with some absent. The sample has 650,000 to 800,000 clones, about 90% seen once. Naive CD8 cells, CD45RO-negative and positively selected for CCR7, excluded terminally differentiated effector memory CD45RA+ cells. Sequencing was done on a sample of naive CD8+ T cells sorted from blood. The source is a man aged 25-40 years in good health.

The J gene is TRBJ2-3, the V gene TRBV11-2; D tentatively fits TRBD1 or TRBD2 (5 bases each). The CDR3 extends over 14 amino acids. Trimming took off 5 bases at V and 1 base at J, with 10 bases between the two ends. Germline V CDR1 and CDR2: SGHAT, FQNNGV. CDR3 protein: CASSPLGGTDTQYF. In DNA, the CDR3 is TGTGCCAGCAGCCCTTTGGGGGGCACAGATACGCAGTATTTT.

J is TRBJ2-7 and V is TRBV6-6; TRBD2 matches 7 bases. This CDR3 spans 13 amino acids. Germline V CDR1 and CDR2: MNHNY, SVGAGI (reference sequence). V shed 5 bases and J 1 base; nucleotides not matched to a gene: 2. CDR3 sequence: CASSPSGSYEQYF. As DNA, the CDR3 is TGTGCCAGCAGTCCTAGCGGTTCCTACGAGCAGTACTTC.

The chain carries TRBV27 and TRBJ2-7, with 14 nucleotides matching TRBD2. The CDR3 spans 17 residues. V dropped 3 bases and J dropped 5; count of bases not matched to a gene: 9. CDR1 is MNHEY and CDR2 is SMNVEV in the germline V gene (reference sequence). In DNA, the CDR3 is TGTGCCAGCAGTTTTCTCGGGACTAGCGGGAGTACAGACGAGCAGTACTTC. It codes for CASSFLGTSGSTDEQYF.

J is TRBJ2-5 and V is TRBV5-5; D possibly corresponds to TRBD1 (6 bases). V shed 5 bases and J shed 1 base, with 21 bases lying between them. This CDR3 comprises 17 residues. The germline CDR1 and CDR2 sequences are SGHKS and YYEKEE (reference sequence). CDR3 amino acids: CASSNTTLRTVQETQYF. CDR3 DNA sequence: TGTGCCAGCAGTAACACAACCCTTCGGACAGTCCAAGAGACCCAGTACTTC.

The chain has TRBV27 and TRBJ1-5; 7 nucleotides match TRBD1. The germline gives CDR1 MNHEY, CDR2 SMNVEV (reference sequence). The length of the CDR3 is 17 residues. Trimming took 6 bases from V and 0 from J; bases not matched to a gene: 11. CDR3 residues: CASSQRTGDNSNQPQHF. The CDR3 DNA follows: TGTGCCAGCAGCCAGAGGACAGGTGACAATAGCAATCAGCCCCAGCATTTT.

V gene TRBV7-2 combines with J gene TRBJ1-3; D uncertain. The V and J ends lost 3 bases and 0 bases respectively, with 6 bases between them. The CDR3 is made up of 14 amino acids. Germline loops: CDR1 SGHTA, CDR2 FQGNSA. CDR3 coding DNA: TGTGCCAGCAGCTTTAGAAGCTCTGGAAACACCATATATTTT. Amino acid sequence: CASSFRSSGNTIYF.

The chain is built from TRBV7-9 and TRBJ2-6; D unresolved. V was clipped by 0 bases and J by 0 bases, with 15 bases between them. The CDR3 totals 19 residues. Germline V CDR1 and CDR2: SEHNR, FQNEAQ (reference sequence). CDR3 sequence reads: CASSLALEGDPSGANVLTF. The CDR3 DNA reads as TGTGCCAGCAGCTTAGCGCTTGAAGGAGATCCCTCTGGGGCCAACGTCCTGACTTTC.

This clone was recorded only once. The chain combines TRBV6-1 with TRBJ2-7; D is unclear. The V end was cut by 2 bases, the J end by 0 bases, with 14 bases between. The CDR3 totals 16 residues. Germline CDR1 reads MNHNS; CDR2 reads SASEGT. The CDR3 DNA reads TGTGCCAGCAGTGAACGCCAAGCCGTGAGCTCCTACGAGCAGTACTTC. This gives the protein CASSERQAVSSYEQYF.

The CDR3 bases are TGTGCCAGCAGTTTTGGTCAGGGTGGCGAGCAGTACTTC. Translating it yields CASSFGQGGEQYF. V usage is TRBV27 and J usage is TRBJ2-7; D is possibly TRBD1 (5 bases). Trimming took off 3 bases at V and 6 bases at J, with 12 bases between the two ends. Germline-derived CDR1 and CDR2 are MNHEY and SMNVEV (reference sequence). The length of the CDR3 is 13 residues.

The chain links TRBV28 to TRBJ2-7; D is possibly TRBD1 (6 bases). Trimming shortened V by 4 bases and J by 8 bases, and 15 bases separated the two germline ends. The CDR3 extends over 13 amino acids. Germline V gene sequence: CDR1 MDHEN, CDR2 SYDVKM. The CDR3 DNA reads TGTGCCAGCAGTTACCGGACAGATAGTAAGCAGTACTTC. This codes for CASSYRTDSKQYF.

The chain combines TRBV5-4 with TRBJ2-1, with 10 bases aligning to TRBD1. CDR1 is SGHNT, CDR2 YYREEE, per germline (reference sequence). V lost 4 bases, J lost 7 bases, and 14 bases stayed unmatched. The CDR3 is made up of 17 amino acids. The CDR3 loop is CASSTGQGVDSHNEQFF. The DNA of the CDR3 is TGTGCCAGCAGCACTGGACAGGGGGTAGATTCTCATAATGAGCAGTTCTTC.

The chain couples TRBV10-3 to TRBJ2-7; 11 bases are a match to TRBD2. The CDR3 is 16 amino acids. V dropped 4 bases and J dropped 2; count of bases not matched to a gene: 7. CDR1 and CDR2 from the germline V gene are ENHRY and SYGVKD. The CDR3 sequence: CAISGNSSGGTYEQYF. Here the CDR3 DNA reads TGTGCCATCAGTGGTAACTCTAGCGGGGGGACCTACGAGCAGTACTTC.

CDR3 nucleotide sequence: TGTGCCAGCAGCTCCACCGTCGGGGGCTACGAGCAGTACTTC. Translation: CASSSTVGGYEQYF. The genes are TRBV11-2 and TRBJ2-7; a possible D gene is TRBD2 (6 bases). The CDR3 has 14 amino acids. The germline gives CDR1 SGHAT, CDR2 FQNNGV. Trimming left V 4 bases short and J 3 bases short, with 13 bases between.

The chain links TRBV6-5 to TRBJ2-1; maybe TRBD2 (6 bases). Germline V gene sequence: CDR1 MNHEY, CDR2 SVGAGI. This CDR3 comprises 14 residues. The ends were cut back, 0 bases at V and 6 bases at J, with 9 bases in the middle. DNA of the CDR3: TGTGCCAGCAGTTACTCTGCCGGGGGCAATGAGCAGTTCTTC. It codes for CASSYSAGGNEQFF.

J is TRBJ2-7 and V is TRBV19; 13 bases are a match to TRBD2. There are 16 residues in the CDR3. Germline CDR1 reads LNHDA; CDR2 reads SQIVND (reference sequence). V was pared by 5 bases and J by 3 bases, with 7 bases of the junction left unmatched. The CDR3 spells CASSPPGLAGVYEQYF. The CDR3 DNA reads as TGTGCCAGTAGTCCGCCCGGACTAGCGGGAGTCTACGAGCAGTACTTC. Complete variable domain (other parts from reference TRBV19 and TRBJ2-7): DGGITQSPKYLFRKEGQNVTLSCEQNLNHDAMYWYRQDPGQGLRLIYYSQIVNDFQKGDIAEGYSVSREKKESFPLTVTSAQKNPTAFYLCASSPPGLAGVYEQYFGPGTRLTVT.

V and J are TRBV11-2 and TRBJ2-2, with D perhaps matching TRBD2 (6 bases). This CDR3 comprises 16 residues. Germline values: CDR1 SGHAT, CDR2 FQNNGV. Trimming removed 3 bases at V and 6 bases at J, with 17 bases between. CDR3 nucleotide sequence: TGTGCCAGCAGCTTTCCCCAGGGTCTAGCGTCCGGGGAGCTGTTTTTT. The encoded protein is CASSFPQGLASGELFF.

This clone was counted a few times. The CDR3 spells CAWSPGIYYEQYF. DNA of the CDR3: TGTGCCTGGAGTCCGGGGATCTACTACGAGCAGTACTTC. V is TRBV30 and J is TRBJ2-7; D perhaps matches TRBD2 (5 bases). Trimming cost V 2 bases and J 3 bases, with 11 bases left between them. The CDR3 has 13 residues. Germline CDR1 is GTSNPN and CDR2 is SVGIG (reference sequence).

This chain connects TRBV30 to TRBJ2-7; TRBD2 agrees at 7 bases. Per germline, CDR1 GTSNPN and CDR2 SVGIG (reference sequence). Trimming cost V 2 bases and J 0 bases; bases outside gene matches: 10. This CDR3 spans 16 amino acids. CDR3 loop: CAWSTSRGGYSYEQYF. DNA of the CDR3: TGTGCCTGGAGTACTTCCCGGGGAGGGTACTCCTACGAGCAGTACTTC.

The CDR3 DNA is TGTGCCAGTAGTATTGTTGGTTTTGGGGCCAACGTCCTGACTTTC. Its translation is CASSIVGFGANVLTF. V usage is TRBV19 and J usage is TRBJ2-6; D is unresolved. V was clipped by 3 bases and J by 3 bases, with 9 bases between them. The CDR3 is 15 residues long. CDR1 LNHDA and CDR2 SQIVND come from the germline V gene (reference sequence).

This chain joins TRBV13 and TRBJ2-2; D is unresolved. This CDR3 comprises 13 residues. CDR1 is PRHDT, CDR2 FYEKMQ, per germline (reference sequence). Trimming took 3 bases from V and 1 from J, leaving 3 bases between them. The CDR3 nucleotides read TGTGCCAGCAGCTTTAAGAACACCGGGGAGCTGTTTTTT. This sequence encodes CASSFKNTGELFF.

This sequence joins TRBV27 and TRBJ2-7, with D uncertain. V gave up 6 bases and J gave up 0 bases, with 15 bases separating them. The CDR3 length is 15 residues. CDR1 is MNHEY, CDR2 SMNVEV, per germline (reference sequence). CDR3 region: CASSKKGFSSYEQYF. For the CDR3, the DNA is TGTGCCAGCAGCAAGAAGGGATTTTCCTCCTACGAGCAGTACTTC.

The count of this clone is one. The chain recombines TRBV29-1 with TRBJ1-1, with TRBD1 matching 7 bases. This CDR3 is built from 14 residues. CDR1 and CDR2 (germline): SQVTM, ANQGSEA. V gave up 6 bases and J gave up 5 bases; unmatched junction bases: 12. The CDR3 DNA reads TGCAGCGTCCACCGCGTGGGACAGAGGACTGAAGCTTTCTTT. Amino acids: CSVHRVGQRTEAFF. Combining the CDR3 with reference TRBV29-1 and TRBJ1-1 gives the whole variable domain SAVISQKPSRDICQRGTSLTIQCQVDSQVTMMFWYRQQPGQSLTLIATANQGSEATYESGFVIDKFPISRPNLTFSTLTVSNMSPEDSSIYLCSVHRVGQRTEAFFGQGTRLTVV.

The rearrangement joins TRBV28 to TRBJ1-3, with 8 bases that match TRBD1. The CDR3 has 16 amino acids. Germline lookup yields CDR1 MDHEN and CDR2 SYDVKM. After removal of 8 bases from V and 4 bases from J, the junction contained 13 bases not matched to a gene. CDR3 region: CASLGAGGKKGNTIYF. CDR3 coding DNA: TGTGCCAGCCTTGGCGCAGGGGGCAAAAAAGGAAACACCATATATTTT.

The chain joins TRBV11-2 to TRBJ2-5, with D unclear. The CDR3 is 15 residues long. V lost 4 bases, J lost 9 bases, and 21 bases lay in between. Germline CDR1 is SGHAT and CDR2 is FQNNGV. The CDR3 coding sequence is TGTGCCAGCAGCTCGGAGCTCGATACGGCCTTGGCCCAGTACTTC. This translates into CASSSELDTALAQYF.

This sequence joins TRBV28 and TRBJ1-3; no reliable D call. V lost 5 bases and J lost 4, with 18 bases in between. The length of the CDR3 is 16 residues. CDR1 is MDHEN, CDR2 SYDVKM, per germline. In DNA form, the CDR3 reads TGTGCCAGCAGTCGGATGCCCTTGGGATCCGGAAACACCATATATTTT. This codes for CASSRMPLGSGNTIYF.

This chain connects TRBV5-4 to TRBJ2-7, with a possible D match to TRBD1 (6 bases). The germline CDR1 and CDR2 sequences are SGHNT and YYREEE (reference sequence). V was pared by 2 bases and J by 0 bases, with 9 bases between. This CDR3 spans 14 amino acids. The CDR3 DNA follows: TGTGCCAGCAGCTTCGACAGGTTCTCCTACGAGCAGTACTTC. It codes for CASSFDRFSYEQYF.

The CDR3 is CASSLGWGGGEQYF. The CDR3, as DNA: TGTGCCAGCAGCTTGGGGTGGGGTGGGGGCGAGCAGTACTTC. This chain joins TRBV5-5 and TRBJ2-7; the D call may be TRBD1 or TRBD2 (5 bases each). This CDR3 contains 14 residues. V dropped 0 bases and J dropped 6 bases, with 13 bases sitting between them. Germline assignment: CDR1 SGHKS and CDR2 YYEKEE (reference sequence).

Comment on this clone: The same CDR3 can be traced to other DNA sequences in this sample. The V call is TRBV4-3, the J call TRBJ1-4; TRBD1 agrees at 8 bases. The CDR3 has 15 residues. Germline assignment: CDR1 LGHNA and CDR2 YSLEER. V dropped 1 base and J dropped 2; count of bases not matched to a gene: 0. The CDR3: CASSQGTGTNEKLFF. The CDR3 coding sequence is TGCGCCAGCAGCCAAGGGACAGGGACTAATGAAAAACTGTTTTTT.

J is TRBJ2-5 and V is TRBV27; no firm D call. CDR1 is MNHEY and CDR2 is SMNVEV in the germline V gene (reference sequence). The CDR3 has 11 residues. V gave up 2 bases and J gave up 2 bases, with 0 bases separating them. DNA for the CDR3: TGTGCCAGCAGTTTACAAGAGACCCAGTACTTC. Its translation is CASSLQETQYF.

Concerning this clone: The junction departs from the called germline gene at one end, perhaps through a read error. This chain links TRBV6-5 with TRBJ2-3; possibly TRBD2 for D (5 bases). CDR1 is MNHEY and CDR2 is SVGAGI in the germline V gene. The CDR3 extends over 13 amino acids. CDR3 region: CASSYLRADTQYF. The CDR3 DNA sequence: TGTGCCAGCAGTTATTTGCGGGCAGACACGCAGTATTTT.

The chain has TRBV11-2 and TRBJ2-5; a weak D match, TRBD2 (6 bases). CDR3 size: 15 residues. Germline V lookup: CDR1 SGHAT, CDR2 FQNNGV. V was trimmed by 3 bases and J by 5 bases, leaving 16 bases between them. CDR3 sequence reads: CASSFFWRGGETQYF. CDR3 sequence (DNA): TGTGCCAGCAGCTTTTTTTGGCGGGGCGGTGAGACCCAGTACTTC.